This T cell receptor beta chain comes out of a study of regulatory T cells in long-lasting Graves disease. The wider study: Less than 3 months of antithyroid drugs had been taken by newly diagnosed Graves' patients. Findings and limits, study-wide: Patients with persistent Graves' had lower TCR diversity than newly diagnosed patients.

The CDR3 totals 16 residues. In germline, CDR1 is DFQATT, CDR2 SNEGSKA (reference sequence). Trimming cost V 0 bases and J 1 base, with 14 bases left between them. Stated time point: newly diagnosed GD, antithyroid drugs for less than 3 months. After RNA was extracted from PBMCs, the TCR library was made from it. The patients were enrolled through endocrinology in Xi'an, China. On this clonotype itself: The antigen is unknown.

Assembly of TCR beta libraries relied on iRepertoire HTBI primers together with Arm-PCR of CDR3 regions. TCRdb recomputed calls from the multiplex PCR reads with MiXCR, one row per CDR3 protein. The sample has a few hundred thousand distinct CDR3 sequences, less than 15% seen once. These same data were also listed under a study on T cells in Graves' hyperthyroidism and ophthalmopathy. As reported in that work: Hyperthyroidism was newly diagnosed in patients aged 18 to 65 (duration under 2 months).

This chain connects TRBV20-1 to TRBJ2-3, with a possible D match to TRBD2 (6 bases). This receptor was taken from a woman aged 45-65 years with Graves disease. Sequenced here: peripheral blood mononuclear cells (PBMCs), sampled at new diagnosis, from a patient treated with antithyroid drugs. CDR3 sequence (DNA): TGCAGTGCTAGAGATTTGGAGGGAATCGGCACAGATACGCAGTATTTT. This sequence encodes CSARDLEGIGTDTQYF.